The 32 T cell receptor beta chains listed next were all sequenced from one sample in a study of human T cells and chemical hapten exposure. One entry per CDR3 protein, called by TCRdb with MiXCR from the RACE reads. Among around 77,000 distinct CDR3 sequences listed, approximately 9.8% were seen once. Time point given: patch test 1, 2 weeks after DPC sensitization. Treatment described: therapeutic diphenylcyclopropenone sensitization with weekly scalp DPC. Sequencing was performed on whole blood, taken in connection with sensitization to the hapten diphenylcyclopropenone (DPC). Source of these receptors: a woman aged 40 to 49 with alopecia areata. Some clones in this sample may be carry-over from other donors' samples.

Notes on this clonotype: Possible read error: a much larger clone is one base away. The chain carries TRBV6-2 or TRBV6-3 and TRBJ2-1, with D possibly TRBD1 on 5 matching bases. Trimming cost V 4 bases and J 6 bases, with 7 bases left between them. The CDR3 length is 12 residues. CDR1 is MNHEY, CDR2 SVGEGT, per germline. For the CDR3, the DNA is TGTGCCAGCAGTTTCAGGGCCAATGAGCAGTTCTTC. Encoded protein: CASSFRANEQFF.

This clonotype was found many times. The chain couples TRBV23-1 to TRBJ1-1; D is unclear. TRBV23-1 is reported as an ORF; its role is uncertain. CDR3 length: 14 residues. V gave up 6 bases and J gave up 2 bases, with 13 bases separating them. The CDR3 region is CASSSLSGNTEAFF. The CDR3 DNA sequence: TGCGCCAGCAGCTCACTTTCTGGTAACACTGAAGCTTTCTTT.

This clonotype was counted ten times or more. CDR3 region: CASSTPPDGEQYF. CDR3 nucleotides: TGTGCCAGTAGTACCCCCCCAGACGGCGAGCAGTACTTC. The chain employs TRBV19 and TRBJ2-7, with no clear D. Germline values: CDR1 LNHDA, CDR2 SQIVND (reference sequence). This CDR3 is 13 amino acids long. V was shortened by 4 bases and J by 6 bases, with 13 bases between the two germline ends.

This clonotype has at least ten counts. CDR3 in amino acids: CASSPPSGLAGAQETQYF. In DNA, the CDR3 is TGTGCCAGCAGCCCCCCCAGCGGACTAGCGGGGGCCCAAGAGACCCAGTACTTC. The chain combines TRBV7-2 with TRBJ2-5; the match to TRBD2 covers 13 bases. Germline V lookup: CDR1 SGHTA, CDR2 FQGNSA. Trimming cost V 5 bases and J 1 base; bases outside gene matches: 10. CDR3 size: 18 residues.

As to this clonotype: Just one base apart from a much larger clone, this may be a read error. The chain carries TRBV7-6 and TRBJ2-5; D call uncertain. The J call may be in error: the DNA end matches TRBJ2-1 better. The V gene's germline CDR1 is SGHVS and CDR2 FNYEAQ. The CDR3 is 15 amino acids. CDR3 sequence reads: CASSSPRGSQETQFF. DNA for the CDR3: TGTGCCAGCAGCTCGCCACGTGGTAGTCAAGAGACCCAGTTCTTC.

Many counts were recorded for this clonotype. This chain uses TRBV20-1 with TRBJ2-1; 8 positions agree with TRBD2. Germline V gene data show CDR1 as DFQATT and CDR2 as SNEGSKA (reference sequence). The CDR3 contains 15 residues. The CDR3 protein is CSPHPWTSNSNEQFF. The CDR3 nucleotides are TGCAGCCCCCACCCGTGGACTAGCAATTCTAATGAGCAGTTCTTC.

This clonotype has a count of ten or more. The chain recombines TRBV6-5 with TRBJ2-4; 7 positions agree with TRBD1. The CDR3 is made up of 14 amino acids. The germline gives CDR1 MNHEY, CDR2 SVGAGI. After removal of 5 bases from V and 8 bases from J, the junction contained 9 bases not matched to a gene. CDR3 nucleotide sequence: TGTGCCAGCAGTACCGGACAGGCCGAGGACATTCAGTACTTC. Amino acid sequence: CASSTGQAEDIQYF.

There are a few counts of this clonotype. CDR3 DNA sequence: TGCGCCAGCAGCCAAGCAAGGGGAAACACTGAAGCTTTCTTT. Translated, it gives CASSQARGNTEAFF. This chain connects TRBV4-1 to TRBJ1-1, with D possibly matching TRBD1 (5 bases). V lost 1 base and J 2 bases, leaving 8 bases between the germline ends. CDR1 and CDR2 from the germline V gene are MGHRA and YSYEKL. CDR3 size: 14 residues.

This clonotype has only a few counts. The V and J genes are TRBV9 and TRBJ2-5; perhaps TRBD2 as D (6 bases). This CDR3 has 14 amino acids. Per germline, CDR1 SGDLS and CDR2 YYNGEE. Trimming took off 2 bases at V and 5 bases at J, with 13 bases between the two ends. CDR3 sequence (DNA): TGTGCCAGCAGCGTCGGAGGGTTTGAGGAGACCCAGTACTTC. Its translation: CASSVGGFEETQYF.

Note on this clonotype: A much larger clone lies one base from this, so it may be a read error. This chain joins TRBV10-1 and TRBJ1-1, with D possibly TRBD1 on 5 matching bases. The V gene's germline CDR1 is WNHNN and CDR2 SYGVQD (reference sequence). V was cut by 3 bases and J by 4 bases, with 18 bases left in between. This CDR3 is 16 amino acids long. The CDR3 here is CASSDQGGASGTEAFF. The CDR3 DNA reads TGCGCCAGCAGTGACCAGGGTGGAGCCTCGGGCACTGAAGCTTTCTTT.

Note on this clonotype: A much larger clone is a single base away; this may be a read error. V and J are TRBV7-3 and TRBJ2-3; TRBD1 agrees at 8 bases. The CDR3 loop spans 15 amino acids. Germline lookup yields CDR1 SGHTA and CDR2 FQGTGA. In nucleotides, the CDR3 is TGTGCCGGCAGCTTATCAGGGGGCAACACAGATACGCAGTATTTT. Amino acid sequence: CAGSLSGGNTDTQYF.

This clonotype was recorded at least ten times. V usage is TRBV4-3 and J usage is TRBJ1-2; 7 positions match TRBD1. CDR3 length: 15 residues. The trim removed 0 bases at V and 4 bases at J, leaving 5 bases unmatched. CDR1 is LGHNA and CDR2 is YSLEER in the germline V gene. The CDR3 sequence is CASSQEAGQPYGYTF. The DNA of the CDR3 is TGCGCCAGCAGCCAAGAAGCGGGACAGCCCTATGGCTACACCTTC.

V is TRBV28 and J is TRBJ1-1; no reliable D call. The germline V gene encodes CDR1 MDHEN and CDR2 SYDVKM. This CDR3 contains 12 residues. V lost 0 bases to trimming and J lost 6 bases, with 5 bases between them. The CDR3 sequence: CASSLWRAEAFF. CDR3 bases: TGTGCCAGCAGTTTATGGAGGGCTGAAGCTTTCTTT.

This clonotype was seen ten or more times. The DNA for the CDR3 is TGTGCCAGTAGTATCGCTCCGGGTTGGGGTGGCTACACCTTC. Translation: CASSIAPGWGGYTF. The chain combines TRBV19 with TRBJ1-2; D is unclear. Between the trimmed V and J ends, which lost 3 bases and 7 bases, there was a span of 15 bases. The germline V gene encodes CDR1 LNHDA and CDR2 SQIVND (reference sequence). The CDR3 sequence is 14 residues long. Looking up the rest from reference TRBV19 and TRBJ1-2 gives the full variable domain: DGGITQSPKYLFRKEGQNVTLSCEQNLNHDAMYWYRQDPGQGLRLIYYSQIVNDFQKGDIAEGYSVSREKKESFPLTVTSAQKNPTAFYLCASSIAPGWGGYTFGSGTRLTVV.

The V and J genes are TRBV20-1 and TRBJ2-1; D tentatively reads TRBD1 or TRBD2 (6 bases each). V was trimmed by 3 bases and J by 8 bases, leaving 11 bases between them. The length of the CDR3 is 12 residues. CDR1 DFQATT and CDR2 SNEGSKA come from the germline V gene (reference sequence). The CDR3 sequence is CSARGGLDEQFF. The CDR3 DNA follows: TGCAGTGCTAGGGGGGGCCTGGATGAGCAGTTCTTC.

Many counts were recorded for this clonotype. This chain's CDR3 is CASRLTSGGIYEQYF. The CDR3 nucleotides read TGTGCCAGCAGGTTGACTAGCGGGGGAATCTACGAGCAGTACTTC. The rearrangement uses TRBV6-5 and TRBJ2-7; 12 bases are a match to TRBD2. J was trimmed by 3 bases and V by 6 bases; bases with no gene match: 6. The CDR3 sequence is 15 residues long. CDR1 is MNHEY and CDR2 is SVGAGI in the germline V gene.

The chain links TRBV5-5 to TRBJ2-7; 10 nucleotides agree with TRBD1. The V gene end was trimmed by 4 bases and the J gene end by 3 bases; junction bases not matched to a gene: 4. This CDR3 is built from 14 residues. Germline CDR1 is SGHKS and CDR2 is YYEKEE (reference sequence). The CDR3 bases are TGTGCCAGCAGCCCGGGACAGGGGTTCTACGAGCAGTACTTC. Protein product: CASSPGQGFYEQYF. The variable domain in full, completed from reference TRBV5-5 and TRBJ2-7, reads DAGVTQSPTHLIKTRGQQVTLRCSPISGHKSVSWYQQVLGQGPQFIFQYYEKEERGRGNFPDRFSARQFPNYSSELNVNALLLGDSALYLCASSPGQGFYEQYFGPGTRLTVT.

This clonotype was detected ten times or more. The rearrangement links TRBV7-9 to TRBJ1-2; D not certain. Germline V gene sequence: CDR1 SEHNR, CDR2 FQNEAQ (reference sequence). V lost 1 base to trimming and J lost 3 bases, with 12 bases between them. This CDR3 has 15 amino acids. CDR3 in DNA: TGTGCCAGCAGCTTAGAGAACGCCGTCTACTATGGCTACACCTTC. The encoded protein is CASSLENAVYYGYTF. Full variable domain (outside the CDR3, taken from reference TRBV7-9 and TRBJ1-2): DTGVSQNPRHKITKRGQNVTFRCDPISEHNRLYWYRQTLGQGPEFLTYFQNEAQLEKSRLLSDRFSAERPKGSFSTLEIQRTEQGDSAMYLCASSLENAVYYGYTFGSGTRLTVV.

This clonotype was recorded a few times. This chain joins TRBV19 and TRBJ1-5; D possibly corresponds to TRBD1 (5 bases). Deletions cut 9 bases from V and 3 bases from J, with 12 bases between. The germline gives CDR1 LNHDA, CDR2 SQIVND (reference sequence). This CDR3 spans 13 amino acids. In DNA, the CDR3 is TGTGCCAGCCGGAGACAGTTCAATCAGCCCCAGCATTTT. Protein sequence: CASRRQFNQPQHF.

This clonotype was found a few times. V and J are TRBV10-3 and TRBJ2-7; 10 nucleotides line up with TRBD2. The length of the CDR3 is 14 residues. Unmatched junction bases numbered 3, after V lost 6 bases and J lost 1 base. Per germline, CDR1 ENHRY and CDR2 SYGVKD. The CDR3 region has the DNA TGTGCCATCAGGTCTAGCGGGGGATCCTACGAGCAGTACTTC. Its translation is CAIRSSGGSYEQYF.

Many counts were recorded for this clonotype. CDR3 in DNA: TGTGCCAGCAGTTTTGGTAGCGAGCAGTACTTC. Translated, it gives CASSFGSEQYF. V and J are TRBV12-3 or TRBV12-4 and TRBJ2-7; no definite D call. The V end was cut by 3 bases, the J end by 6 bases, with 6 bases between. This CDR3 region has 11 residues.

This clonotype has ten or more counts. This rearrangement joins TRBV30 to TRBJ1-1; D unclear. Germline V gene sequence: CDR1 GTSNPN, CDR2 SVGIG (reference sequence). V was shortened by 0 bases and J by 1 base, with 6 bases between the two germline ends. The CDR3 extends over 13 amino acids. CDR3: CAWSVGGNTEAFF. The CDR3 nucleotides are TGTGCCTGGAGTGTCGGCGGGAACACTGAAGCTTTCTTT.

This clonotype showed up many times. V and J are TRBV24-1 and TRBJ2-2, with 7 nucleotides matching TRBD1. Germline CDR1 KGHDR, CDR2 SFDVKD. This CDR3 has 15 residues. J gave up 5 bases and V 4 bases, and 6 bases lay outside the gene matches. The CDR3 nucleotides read TGTGCCACCAGTGACCCCGGGACAGAAACCGGGGAGCTGTTTTTT. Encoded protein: CATSDPGTETGELFF.

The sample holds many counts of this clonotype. The CDR3 nucleotides are TGTGCCAGCAGCCAAGATCTCGTACGCTATGGCTACACCTTC. As protein: CASSQDLVRYGYTF. The rearrangement joins TRBV14 to TRBJ1-2, with no clear D. V was shortened by 0 bases and J by 4 bases, with 9 bases between the two germline ends. Per the germline V gene, CDR1 is SGHDN and CDR2 is FVKESK. The CDR3 sequence is 14 residues long.

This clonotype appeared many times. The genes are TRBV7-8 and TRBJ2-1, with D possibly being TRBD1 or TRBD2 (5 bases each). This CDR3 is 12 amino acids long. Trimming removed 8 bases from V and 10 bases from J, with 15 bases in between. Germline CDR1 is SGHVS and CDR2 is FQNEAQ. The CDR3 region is CASGWDPQEQFF. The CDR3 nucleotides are TGTGCCAGCGGTTGGGACCCGCAAGAGCAGTTCTTC.

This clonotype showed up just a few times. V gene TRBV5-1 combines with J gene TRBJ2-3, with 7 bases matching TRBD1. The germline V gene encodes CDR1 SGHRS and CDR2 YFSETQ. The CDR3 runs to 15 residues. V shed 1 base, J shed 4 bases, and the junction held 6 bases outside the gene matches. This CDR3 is CASSLKLTGPDTQYF. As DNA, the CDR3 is TGCGCCAGCAGCTTGAAACTGACAGGGCCAGATACGCAGTATTTT. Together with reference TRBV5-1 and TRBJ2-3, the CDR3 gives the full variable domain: KAGVTQTPRYLIKTRGQQVTLSCSPISGHRSVSWYQQTPGQGLQFLFEYFSETQRNKGNFPGRFSGRQFSNSRSEMNVSTLELGDSALYLCASSLKLTGPDTQYFGPGTRLTVL.

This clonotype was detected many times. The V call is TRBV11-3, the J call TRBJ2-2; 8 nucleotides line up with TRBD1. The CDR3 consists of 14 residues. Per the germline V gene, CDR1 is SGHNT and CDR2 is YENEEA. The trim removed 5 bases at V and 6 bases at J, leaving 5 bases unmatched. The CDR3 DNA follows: TGTGCCAGCAGCGCCAGGACAGGGCCCGGGGAGCTGTTTTTT. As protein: CASSARTGPGELFF.

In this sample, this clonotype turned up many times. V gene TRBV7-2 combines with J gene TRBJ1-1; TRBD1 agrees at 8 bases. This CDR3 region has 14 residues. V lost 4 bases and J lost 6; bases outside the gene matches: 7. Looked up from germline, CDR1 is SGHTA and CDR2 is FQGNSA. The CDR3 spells CASSYARTGSEAFF. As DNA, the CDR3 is TGTGCCAGCAGCTACGCTAGGACAGGGTCTGAAGCTTTCTTT.

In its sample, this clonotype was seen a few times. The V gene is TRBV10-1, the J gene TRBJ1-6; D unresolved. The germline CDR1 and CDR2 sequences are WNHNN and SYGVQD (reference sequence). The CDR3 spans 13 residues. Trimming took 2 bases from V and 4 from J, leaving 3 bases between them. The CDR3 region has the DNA TGCGCCAGCAGTGAGGAGTATAATTCACCCCTCCACTTT. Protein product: CASSEEYNSPLHF.

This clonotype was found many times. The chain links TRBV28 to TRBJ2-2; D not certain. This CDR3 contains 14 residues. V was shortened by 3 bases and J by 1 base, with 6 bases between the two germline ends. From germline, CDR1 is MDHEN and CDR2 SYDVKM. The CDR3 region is CASSFNGNTGELFF. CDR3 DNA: TGTGCCAGCAGTTTTAACGGGAACACCGGGGAGCTGTTTTTT.

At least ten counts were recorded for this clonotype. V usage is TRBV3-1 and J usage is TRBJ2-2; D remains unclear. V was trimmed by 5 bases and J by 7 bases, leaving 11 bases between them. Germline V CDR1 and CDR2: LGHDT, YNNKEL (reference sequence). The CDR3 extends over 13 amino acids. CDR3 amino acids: CASSFRLGGELFF. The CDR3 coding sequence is TGTGCCAGCAGCTTTCGACTGGGCGGGGAGCTGTTTTTT.

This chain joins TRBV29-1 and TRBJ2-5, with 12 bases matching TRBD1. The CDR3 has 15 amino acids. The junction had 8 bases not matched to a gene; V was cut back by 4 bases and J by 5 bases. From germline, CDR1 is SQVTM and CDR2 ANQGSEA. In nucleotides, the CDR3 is TGCAGCGTTGCCCAAGGGACAGGGGGCGAGGAGACCCAGTACTTC. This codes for CSVAQGTGGEETQYF.